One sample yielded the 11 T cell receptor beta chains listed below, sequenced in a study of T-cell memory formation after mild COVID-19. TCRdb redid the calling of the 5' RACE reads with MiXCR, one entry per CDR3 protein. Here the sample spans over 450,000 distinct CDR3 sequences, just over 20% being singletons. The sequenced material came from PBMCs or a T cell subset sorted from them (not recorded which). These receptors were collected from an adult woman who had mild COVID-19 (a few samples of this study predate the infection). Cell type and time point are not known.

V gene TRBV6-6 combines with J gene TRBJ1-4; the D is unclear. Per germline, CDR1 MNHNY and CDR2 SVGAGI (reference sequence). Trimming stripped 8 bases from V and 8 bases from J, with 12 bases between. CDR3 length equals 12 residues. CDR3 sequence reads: CASGGRREKLFF. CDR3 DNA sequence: TGTGCCAGCGGAGGACGGAGGGAAAAACTGTTTTTT.

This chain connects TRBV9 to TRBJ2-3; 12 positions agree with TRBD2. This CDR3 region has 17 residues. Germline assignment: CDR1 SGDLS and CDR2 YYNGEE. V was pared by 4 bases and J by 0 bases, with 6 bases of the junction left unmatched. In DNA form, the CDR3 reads TGTGCCAGCAGCTACACCGGGACTAGCGGGAGCACAGATACGCAGTATTTT. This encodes CASSYTGTSGSTDTQYF.

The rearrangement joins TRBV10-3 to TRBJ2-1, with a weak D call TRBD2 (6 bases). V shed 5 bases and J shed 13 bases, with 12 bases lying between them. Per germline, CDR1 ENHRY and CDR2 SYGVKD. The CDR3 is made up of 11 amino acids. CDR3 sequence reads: CAISRDSLQFF. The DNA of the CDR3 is TGTGCCATCAGTCGGGACTCGCTTCAGTTCTTC.

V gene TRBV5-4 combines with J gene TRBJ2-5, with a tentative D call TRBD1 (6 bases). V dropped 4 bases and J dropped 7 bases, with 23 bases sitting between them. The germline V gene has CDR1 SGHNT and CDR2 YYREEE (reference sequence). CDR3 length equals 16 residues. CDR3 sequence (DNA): TGTGCCAGCAGCCCCCATACAGGGACCCCCTCCGGGACCCAGTACTTC. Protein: CASSPHTGTPSGTQYF.

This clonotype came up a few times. CDR3 in DNA: TGTGCCAGCTCACTAGCCCGGGACAACGTCTACGAGCAGTACTTC. This gives the protein CASSLARDNVYEQYF. This chain joins TRBV18 and TRBJ2-7; D is possibly TRBD1 (6 bases). Looked up from germline, CDR1 is KGHSH and CDR2 is LQKENI. Trimming took 4 bases from V and 3 from J, leaving 16 bases between them. This CDR3 has 15 amino acids.

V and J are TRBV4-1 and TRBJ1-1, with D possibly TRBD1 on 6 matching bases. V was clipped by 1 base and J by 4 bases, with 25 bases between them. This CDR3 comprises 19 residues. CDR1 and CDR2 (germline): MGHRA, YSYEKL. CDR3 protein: CASSQVVSGGALLSTEAFF. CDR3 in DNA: TGCGCCAGCAGCCAAGTGGTGTCTGGGGGCGCGCTTTTGAGCACTGAAGCTTTCTTT.

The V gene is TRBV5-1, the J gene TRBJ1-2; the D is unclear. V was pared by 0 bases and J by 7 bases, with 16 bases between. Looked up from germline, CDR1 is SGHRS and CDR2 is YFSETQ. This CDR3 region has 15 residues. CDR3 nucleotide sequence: TGCGCCAGCAGCTTGGGCCCGGGCTCTAACGGTGGCTACACCTTC. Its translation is CASSLGPGSNGGYTF.

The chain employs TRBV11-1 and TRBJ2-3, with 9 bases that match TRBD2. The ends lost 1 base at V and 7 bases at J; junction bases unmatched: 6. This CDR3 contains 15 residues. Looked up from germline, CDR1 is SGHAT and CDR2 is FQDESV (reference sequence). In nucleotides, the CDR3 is TGTGCCAGCAGCTTAGAGCTAGCGGGGACGAATACGCAGTATTTT. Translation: CASSLELAGTNTQYF.

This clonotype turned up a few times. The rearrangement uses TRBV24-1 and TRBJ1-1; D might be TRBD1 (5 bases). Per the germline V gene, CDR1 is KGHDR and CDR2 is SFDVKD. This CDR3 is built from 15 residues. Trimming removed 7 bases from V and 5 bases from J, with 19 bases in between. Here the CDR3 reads CATRGAGDGWTEAFF. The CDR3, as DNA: TGTGCCACCAGGGGAGCGGGGGACGGGTGGACTGAAGCTTTCTTT.

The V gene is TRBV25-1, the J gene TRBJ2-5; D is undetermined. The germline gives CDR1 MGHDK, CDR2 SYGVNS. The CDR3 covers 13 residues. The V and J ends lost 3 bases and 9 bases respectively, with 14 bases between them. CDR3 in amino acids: CASSDLPWVSQYF. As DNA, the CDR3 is TGTGCCAGCAGTGACCTCCCCTGGGTTTCCCAGTACTTC.

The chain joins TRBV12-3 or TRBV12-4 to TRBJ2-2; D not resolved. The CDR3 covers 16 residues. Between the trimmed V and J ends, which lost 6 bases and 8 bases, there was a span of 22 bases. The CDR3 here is CASRNLRVPWGGELFF. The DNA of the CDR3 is TGTGCCAGCAGAAATCTCCGGGTCCCTTGGGGAGGGGAGCTGTTTTTT.